Listed here is a single TCR beta chain. This entry is derived from a study of blood T cell repertoires in COVID-19. Study-level background: Donors in the United States, Italy and Spain gave samples during acute or convalescent COVID-19. T cells, B-cell-depleted T cells, or PBMCs provided the cDNA or gDNA that served as material.

In germline, CDR1 is SGHRS, CDR2 YFSETQ. This CDR3 is 15 amino acids long. V dropped 4 bases and J dropped 1 base, with 14 bases sitting between them. Source study methods: It was from reference gene primer amplification that nucleated cell counts were estimated. Data came from immunoSEQ multiplex PCR; TCRdb stores just in-frame clones and leaves some out. V and J calls and clone size are those listed in that table; D and trimming were worked out from the DNA. The sample has under 250,000 clones; approximately 85% are singletons. The material sequenced was peripheral blood. The chain employs TRBV5-1 and TRBJ2-5; D gene ambiguous. The origin of this receptor is a man in his forties or fifties who had recovered from COVID-19. The CDR3 reads CASSLGSGPQETQYF. CDR3 coding DNA: TGCGCCAGCAGCCTGGGCAGTGGGCCCCAAGAGACCCAGTACTTC.